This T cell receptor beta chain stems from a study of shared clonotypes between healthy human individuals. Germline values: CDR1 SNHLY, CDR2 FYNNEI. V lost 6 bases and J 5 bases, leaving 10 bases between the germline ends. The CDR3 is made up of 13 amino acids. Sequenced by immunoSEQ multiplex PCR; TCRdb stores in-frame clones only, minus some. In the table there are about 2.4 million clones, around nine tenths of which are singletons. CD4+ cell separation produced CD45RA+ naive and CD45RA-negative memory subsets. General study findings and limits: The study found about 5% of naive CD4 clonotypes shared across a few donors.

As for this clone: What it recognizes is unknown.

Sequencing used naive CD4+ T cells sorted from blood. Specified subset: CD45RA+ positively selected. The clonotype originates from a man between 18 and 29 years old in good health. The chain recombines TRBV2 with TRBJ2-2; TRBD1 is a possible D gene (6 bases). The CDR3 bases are TGTGCCAGCAGGAACAGGGATACCGGGGAGCTGTTTTTT. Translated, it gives CASRNRDTGELFF.